These T cell receptor beta chains were read from a single sample in a study of cytomegalovirus exposure and HLA in healthy donors. Data came from immunoSEQ multiplex PCR; TCRdb stores just in-frame clones and leaves some out. The sample holds 90,000 or so clones; over 70% are singletons and the top ten take roughly 2%. The sample was PBMCs. The receptors derive from a boy between 10 and 17 years old in good health and CMV-seronegative. CDR3s include the opening cysteine and the closing phenylalanine or tryptophan. Fields, in order: D gene, clone size, V gene, J gene, CDR3 DNA, CDR3 protein. A D gene is named only where the DNA matches it firmly. Clone size appears in some rows only: once, few, many, or a class for an expanded clone.

TRBD1	once	TRBV7-3	TRBJ1-1	TGTGCCAGCAGTCAGGGGGTGAACACTGAAGCTTTCTTT	CASSQGVNTEAFF
TRBD1	.	TRBV4-1	TRBJ2-3	TGCGCCAGCAGCCAAACAGGGGGTGTTACGCAGTATTTT	CASSQTGGVTQYF
TRBD1	.	TRBV7-3	TRBJ1-1	TGTGCCAGCAGCGGGACAGTTAACACTGAAGCTTTCTTT	CASSGTVNTEAFF
.	few	TRBV6-4	TRBJ1-2	TGTGCCAGCAGTCCGGACACCACTCGTTATGGCTACACCTTC	CASSPDTTRYGYTF
.	.	TRBV15	TRBJ1-1	TGTGCCACCAGCAGGGCCGCGGAGAAAGCTTTCTTT	CATSRAAEKAFF
TRBD2	.	TRBV25-1	TRBJ2-7	TGTGCCAGCAGTACTAGCGGAGCCTACGAGCAGTACTTC	CASSTSGAYEQYF
.	.	TRBV13	TRBJ1-1	TGTGCCAGCACCCCTCAGACGGGGAACACTGAAGCTTTCTTT	CASTPQTGNTEAFF
.	.	TRBV18	TRBJ2-1	TGTGCCAGCTCACCGGCCAGGACTGTTTCCTACAATGAGCAGTTCTTC	CASSPARTVSYNEQFF
.	.	TRBV30	TRBJ2-7	TGTGCCTGGAGTTCGTCCTACGAGCAGTACTTC	CAWSSSYEQYF
.	few	TRBV19	TRBJ1-2	TGTGCCAGTAGTATTGTCCCAGGAGGGGGCTACACCTTC	CASSIVPGGGYTF
.	.	TRBV7-2	TRBJ2-5	TGTGCCAGCAAATTTAATCCAGCGGAAGAGACCCAGTACTTC	CASKFNPAEETQYF
.	once	TRBV4-1	TRBJ1-2	TGCGCCAGCAGCCAAGGCACAGGTTTAAATGGCTACACCTTC	CASSQGTGLNGYTF
.	.	TRBV30	TRBJ1-4	TGTGCCTGGAGTGCATGGGGCCCTAATGAAAAACTGTTTTTT	CAWSAWGPNEKLFF
.	.	TRBV18	TRBJ1-5	TGTGCCAGCTCACCACTTAGCCTCACTTCGGATCAGCCCCAGCATTTT	CASSPLSLTSDQPQHF
TRBD1	.	TRBV19	TRBJ1-5	TGTGCCAGTAGGACTTGGACAGGGAATCAGCCCCAGCATTTT	CASRTWTGNQPQHF
TRBD2	.	TRBV27	TRBJ2-5	TGTGCCAGTCACCTAGCGGGTGGAGAGACCCAGTACTTC	CASHLAGGETQYF
TRBD1	.	TRBV19	TRBJ1-2	TGTGCCAGTAGTCCCGGAGTCGGGACAGGGGACCGTGGCTACACCTTC	CASSPGVGTGDRGYTF
.	.	TRBV19	TRBJ1-1	TGTGCCAGTAGCCCAGGGGAAATAATTGAAGCTTTCTTT	CASSPGEIIEAFF
.	.	TRBV7-2	TRBJ1-2	TGTGCCAGCGGCCTCGGGGGGCCCTATGGCTACACCTTC	CASGLGGPYGYTF
TRBD2	.	TRBV29-1	TRBJ2-7	TGCAGCGTTGGAGTCGGACTAGCCTACGAGCAGTACTTC	CSVGVGLAYEQYF
.	.	TRBV5-1	TRBJ2-3	TGCGCCAGCAGCTTAAGGTCTAGCCGAAGCACAGATACGCAGTATTTT	CASSLRSSRSTDTQYF
.	.	TRBV9	TRBJ1-2	TGTGCCAGCAGCGTAGCTTCGACAGCGACGGCGGCCGTCTACACCTTC	CASSVASTATAAVYTF
.	.	TRBV19	TRBJ1-5	TGTGCCAGTACAGGGGTGGGTCAGCCCCAGCATTTT	CASTGVGQPQHF
.	few	TRBV5-1	TRBJ2-7	TGCGCCAGCAGCTTGTCCTTCGGCGAGCAGTACTTC	CASSLSFGEQYF
.	.	TRBV15	TRBJ1-1	TGTGCCACCAGCCGCCACAGGGAGAAGGCTGAAGCTTTCTTT	CATSRHREKAEAFF
.	.	TRBV30	TRBJ2-3	TGTGCCTGGAGTATACTAGCAGATACGCAGTATTTT	CAWSILADTQYF
.	.	TRBV25-1	TRBJ1-1	TGTGCCAGCAGAGAGCCTGAAGCTTTCTTT	CASREPEAFF
.	.	TRBV2	TRBJ1-2	TGTGCCAGCAGCCCCGGGGGGTCGAGGTATGGCTACACCTTC	CASSPGGSRYGYTF
.	.	TRBV25-1	TRBJ2-1	TGTGCCAGCAGTGAACTAGCTGGATCCTACAATGAGCAGTTCTTC	CASSELAGSYNEQFF
.	.	TRBV4-3	TRBJ1-2	TGCGCCAGCAGCCAATGGAGGTCGGGGGACTATGGCTACACCTTC	CASSQWRSGDYGYTF
.	.	TRBV7-2	TRBJ2-5	TGTGCCAGCAGCTCGGGACAAGGGGAGACCCAGTACTTC	CASSSGQGETQYF
TRBD1	.	TRBV30	TRBJ1-2	TGTGCCTGGAGTACCTTGGGACAGAAATCCTATGGCTACACCTTC	CAWSTLGQKSYGYTF
TRBD2	.	TRBV7-9	TRBJ2-2	TGTGCCAGCAGCTTATCAGCGACTAGCGGCGGCGGGGAGCTGTTTTTT	CASSLSATSGGGELFF
.	.	TRBV4-3	TRBJ1-5	TGCGCCAGCAGCCAAGTCCAGGGCGACAATCAGCCCCAGCATTTT	CASSQVQGDNQPQHF
TRBD2	.	TRBV6-5	TRBJ2-7	TGTGCCAGCAGTCCTAGCGGGGGCCTCTCCTACGAGCAGTACTTC	CASSPSGGLSYEQYF
TRBD1	.	TRBV5-1	TRBJ1-2	TGCGCCAGCAGCTCCGGGACAGGGCCATCCTTCCATGGCTACACCTTC	CASSSGTGPSFHGYTF
.	.	TRBV7-2	TRBJ2-7	TGTGCCAGCAGCTTAGCGGGGTCAGGGAATTACGAGCAGTACTTC	CASSLAGSGNYEQYF
TRBD1	once	TRBV4-1	TRBJ2-6	TGCGCCAGCAGCCCGGCCAGGACAGGGGCTGGGGCCAACGTCCTGACTTTC	CASSPARTGAGANVLTF
.	few	TRBV4-1	TRBJ2-5	TGCGCCAGCAGCTCTCTTCGGGGGGCCTCTCCGGAGACCCAGTACTTC	CASSSLRGASPETQYF
TRBD2	once	TRBV7-2	TRBJ2-7	TGTGCCAGCAGCTTGGCTAGCGGGAACTCCTACGAGCAGTACTTC	CASSLASGNSYEQYF
.	.	TRBV6-4	TRBJ2-6	TGTGCCAGCCGAGACTCTGGGGCCAACGTCCTGACTTTC	CASRDSGANVLTF
TRBD1	few	TRBV27	TRBJ2-7	TGTGCCAGCAGTTCGGACAGGGGCCACGAGCAGTACTTC	CASSSDRGHEQYF
.	once	TRBV28	TRBJ2-7	TGTGCCAGCAGTTTGCGGGGGCGACAGAGCTACGAGCAGTACTTC	CASSLRGRQSYEQYF
.	.	TRBV18	TRBJ1-5	TGTGCCAGCACCAGCGGGGGCCCCCAGCATTTT	CASTSGGPQHF
.	few	TRBV28	TRBJ2-7	TGTGCCAGCAGTCCCTCTACTCGCGGGGCCGTCTACGAGCAGTACTTC	CASSPSTRGAVYEQYF
.	.	TRBV27	TRBJ1-2	TGTGCCAGCAGTTTATCGGGGGGTTCCGGCTACACCTTC	CASSLSGGSGYTF
.	.	TRBV19	TRBJ1-2	TGTGCCAGTAGTTACAGGACCATCGAGGGCTACACCTTC	CASSYRTIEGYTF
.	.	TRBV20-1	TRBJ1-3	TGCAGTGCTGAGAGTGGAAACACCATATATTTT	CSAESGNTIYF
TRBD2	.	TRBV25-1	TRBJ2-7	TGTGCCAGCAGTGTGGGACTAGCGAGCTACGAGCAGTACTTC	CASSVGLASYEQYF
TRBD1	.	TRBV9	TRBJ2-7	TGTGCCAGCAGCGGGACAGGGGGCCACGAGCAGTACTTC	CASSGTGGHEQYF
TRBD2	.	TRBV7-6	TRBJ2-7	TGTGCCAGCAGCTTACAGGCTAGCGGGCCGCTCAGCTCCTACGAGCAGTACTTC	CASSLQASGPLSSYEQYF
TRBD1	.	TRBV4-3	TRBJ1-1	TGCGCCAGCAGCCAATCTCAGGGGGACTCTTTCGTTGGCACTGAAGCTTTCTTT	CASSQSQGDSFVGTEAFF
TRBD1	.	TRBV4-1	TRBJ1-5	TGCGCCAGCAGCCAAATCAGGGGGGGCAATCAGCCCCAGCATTTT	CASSQIRGGNQPQHF
TRBD1	once	TRBV4-1	TRBJ1-1	TGCGCCAGCAGCCATCTACCCCGAACAGGGGACACTGAAGCTTTCTTT	CASSHLPRTGDTEAFF
TRBD1	.	TRBV7-9	TRBJ2-7	TGTGCCAGCAGCTTAATGAGGGGGCCGAACTACGAGCAGTACTTC	CASSLMRGPNYEQYF
TRBD1	.	TRBV25-1	TRBJ2-1	TGTGCCAGCTCCCCGGACAGGGGGCTGCTGGATGAGCAGTTCTTC	CASSPDRGLLDEQFF
TRBD1	once	TRBV7-9	TRBJ1-1	TGTGCCAGCAGACCCACTCCGGGACAGGGGAACACTGAAGCTTTCTTT	CASRPTPGQGNTEAFF
TRBD1	.	TRBV25-1	TRBJ1-2	TGTGCCAGCAGTGATGACAGGGTCCCCCAGGGCTACACCTTC	CASSDDRVPQGYTF
TRBD1	few	TRBV14	TRBJ2-6	TGTGCCAGCAGCCGCAAGACAGGGGGCCTATTTGGGGCCAACGTCCTGACTTTC	CASSRKTGGLFGANVLTF
TRBD2	.	TRBV29-1	TRBJ2-7	TGCAGCGTTCGCGGGGGGGCTACTCTTTACGAGCAGTACTTC	CSVRGGATLYEQYF